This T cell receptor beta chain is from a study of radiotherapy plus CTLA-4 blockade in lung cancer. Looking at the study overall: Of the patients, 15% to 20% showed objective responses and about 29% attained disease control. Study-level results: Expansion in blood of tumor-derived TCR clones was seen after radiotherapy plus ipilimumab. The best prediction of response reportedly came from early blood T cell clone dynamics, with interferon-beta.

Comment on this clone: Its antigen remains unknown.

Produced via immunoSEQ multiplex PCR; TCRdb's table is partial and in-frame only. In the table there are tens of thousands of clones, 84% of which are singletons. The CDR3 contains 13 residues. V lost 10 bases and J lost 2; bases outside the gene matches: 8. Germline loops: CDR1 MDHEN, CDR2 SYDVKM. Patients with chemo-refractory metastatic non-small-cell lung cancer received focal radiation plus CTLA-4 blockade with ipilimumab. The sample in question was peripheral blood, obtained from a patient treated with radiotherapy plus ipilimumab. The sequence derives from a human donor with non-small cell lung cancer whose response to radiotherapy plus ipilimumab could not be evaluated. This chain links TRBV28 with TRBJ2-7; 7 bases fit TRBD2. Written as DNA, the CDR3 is TGTGCCATCGGGGGGAGGGCCACCTACGAGCAGTACTTC. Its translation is CAIGGRATYEQYF.